This T cell receptor (beta chain) appears in the sequencing data of a study of shared clonotypes between healthy human individuals. Note on this clone: Its cognate antigen is unknown.

Trimming removed 4 bases from V and 2 bases from J; junction bases left unmatched: 10. The CDR3 length is 16 residues. The germline gives CDR1 SGHNT, CDR2 YYREEE (reference sequence). Deep-level assay runs were performed. Some 32,000 T cell genomes, or around 180 ng DNA, went into the sorted-subset replicate PCRs. Clones were sequenced by immunoSEQ multiplex PCR, and TCRdb holds only the in-frame ones, with some missing. The table includes 2 million to 2.5 million clones, about 90% detected once. Broader study findings: The study found about 5% of naive CD4 clonotypes shared across four donors.

The receptor was derived from a man aged 18 to 30 in good health. Some clones in this sample may be carry-over from other donors' samples. The sequenced sample consisted of naive CD4+ T cells from PBMCs. Subset in this sample: CD45RA+ positively selected. The genes are TRBV5-4 and TRBJ2-3, with TRBD2 identical over 7 bases. In nucleotides, the CDR3 is TGTGCCAGCAGCCCCGGGGGGTGGCGGGACACAGATACGCAGTATTTT. Protein product: CASSPGGWRDTDTQYF.